This T cell receptor beta chain originates from a study of blood T cell repertoires in COVID-19. Germline CDR1 KGHSH, CDR2 LQKENI. The CDR3 has 13 amino acids. V was shortened by 5 bases and J by 6 bases, with 11 bases between the two germline ends. Authors' data handling: Amplification of reference gene primers provided the estimated nucleated cell counts. Profiling relied on immunoSEQ multiplex PCR, and the TCRdb table lists in-frame clones only, not all of them. V and J calls and clone size are as listed in that table; D and trimming were resolved from the DNA. The sample contains about 220,000 clones, 80% to 90% of which appear only once.

The J gene is TRBJ1-5, the V gene TRBV18; D possibly corresponds to TRBD1 (6 bases). Sequences were obtained from peripheral blood. This sequence was found in a woman aged 60 to 75 who had recovered from COVID-19. CDR3 loop: CASSEGQSQPQHF. CDR3 DNA: TGTGCCAGCTCAGAGGGACAATCTCAGCCCCAGCATTTT.